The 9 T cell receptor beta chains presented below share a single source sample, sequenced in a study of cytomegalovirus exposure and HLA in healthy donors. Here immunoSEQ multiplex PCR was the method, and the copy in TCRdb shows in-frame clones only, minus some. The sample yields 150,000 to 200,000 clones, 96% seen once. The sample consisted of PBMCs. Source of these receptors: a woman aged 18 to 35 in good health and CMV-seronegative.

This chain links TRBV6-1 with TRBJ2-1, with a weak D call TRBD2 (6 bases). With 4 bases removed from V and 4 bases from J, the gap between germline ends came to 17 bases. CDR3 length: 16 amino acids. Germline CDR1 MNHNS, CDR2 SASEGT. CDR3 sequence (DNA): TGTGCCAGCAGTGCACACGGGGAGGTCCCTTACAATGAGCAGTTCTTC. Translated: CASSAHGEVPYNEQFF.

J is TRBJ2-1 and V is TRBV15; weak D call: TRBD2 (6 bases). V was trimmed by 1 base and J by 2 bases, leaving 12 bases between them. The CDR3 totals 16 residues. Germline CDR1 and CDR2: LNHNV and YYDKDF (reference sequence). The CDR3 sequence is CATSRVVPGAYNEQFF. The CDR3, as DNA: TGTGCCACCAGCAGAGTTGTGCCGGGGGCCTACAATGAGCAGTTCTTC.

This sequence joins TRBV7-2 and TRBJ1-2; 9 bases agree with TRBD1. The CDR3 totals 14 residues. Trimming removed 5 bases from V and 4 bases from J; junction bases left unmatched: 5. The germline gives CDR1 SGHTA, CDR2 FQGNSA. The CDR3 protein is CASSLTGGTYGYTF. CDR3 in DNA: TGTGCCAGCAGCCTTACAGGGGGCACCTATGGCTACACCTTC. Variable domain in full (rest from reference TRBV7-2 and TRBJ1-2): GAGVSQSPSNKVTEKGKDVELRCDPISGHTALYWYRQSLGQGLEFLIYFQGNSAPDKSGLPSDRFSAERTGGSVSTLTIQRTQQEDSAVYLCASSLTGGTYGYTFGSGTRLTVV.

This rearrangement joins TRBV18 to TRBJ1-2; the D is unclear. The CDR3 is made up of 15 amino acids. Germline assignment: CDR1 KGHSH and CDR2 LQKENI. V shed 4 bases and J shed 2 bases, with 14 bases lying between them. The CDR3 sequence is CASSLPSRINYGYTF. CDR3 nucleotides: TGTGCCAGCTCACTACCGTCCAGGATCAACTATGGCTACACCTTC.

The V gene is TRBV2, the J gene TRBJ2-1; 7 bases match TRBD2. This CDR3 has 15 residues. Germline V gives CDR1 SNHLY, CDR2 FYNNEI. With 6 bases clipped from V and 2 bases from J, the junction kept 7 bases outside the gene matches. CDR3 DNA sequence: TGTGCCAGCAGGGGGCGGGGGTTTGCCTACAATGAGCAGTTCTTC. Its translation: CASRGRGFAYNEQFF.

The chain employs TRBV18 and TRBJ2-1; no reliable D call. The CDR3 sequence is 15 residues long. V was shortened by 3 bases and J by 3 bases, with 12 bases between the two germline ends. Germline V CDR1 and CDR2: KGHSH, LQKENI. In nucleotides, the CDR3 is TGTGCCAGCTCACCGAGGAGTAGGCTCTACAATGAGCAGTTCTTC. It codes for CASSPRSRLYNEQFF.

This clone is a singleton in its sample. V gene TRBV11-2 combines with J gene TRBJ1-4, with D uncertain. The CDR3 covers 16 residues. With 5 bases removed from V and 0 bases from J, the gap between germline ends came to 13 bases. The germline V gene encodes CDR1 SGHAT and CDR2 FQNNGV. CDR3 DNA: TGTGCCAGCAGCCCCACGCGGTTTGCAACTAATGAAAAACTGTTTTTT. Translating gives CASSPTRFATNEKLFF.

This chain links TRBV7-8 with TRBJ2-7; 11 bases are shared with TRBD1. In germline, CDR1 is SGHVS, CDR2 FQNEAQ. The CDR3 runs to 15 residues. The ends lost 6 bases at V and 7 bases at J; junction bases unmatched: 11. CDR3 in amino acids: CASSYEPGQGEEQYF. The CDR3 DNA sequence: TGTGCCAGCAGTTATGAACCGGGACAGGGGGAAGAGCAGTACTTC.

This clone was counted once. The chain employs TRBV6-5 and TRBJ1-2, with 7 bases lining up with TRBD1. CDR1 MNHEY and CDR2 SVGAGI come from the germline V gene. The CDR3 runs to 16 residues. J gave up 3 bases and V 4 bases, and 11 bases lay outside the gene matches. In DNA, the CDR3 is TGTGCCAGCAGTTCCTTTCCAGGGGGACCGGACTATGGCTACACCTTC. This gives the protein CASSSFPGGPDYGYTF.